The clone carrying this TCR beta chain occurred a few times. Its antigen is currently unknown. The junction and the germline gene differ at one end; a read error may be behind it. From the RACE reads, TCRdb called clonotypes with MiXCR, one entry per CDR3 protein. Of around 300,000 distinct CDR3 sequences in the sample, 5.5% are singletons; the top ten hold about 8.7%. Time point here: pre-sensitization, week 0. Treatment described: therapeutic diphenylcyclopropenone sensitization with weekly scalp DPC. Blood collection happened ahead of applying each patch test. This entry belongs to a study of human T cells and chemical hapten exposure. About the research overall: 2% DPC applied to a 2 cm by 2 cm arm area sensitized donors. DPC at 0.01% went onto the upper back in patch tests, read at 6 days. Study outcomes and limitations: Sensitizing to DPC left TCRs with a frequency above 1 in 1000 unaltered.

The CDR3 is made up of 15 amino acids. Germline CDR1 SGHNT, CDR2 YENEEA. The input for sequencing was whole blood, taken in connection with sensitization to the hapten diphenylcyclopropenone (DPC). The sequence derives from a woman aged 18-29 years with alopecia areata. Some clones in this sample may be carry-over from other donors' samples. J is TRBJ2-1 and V is TRBV11-3; maybe TRBD2 (6 bases). CDR3 protein: CASSLGSSGHNEQFF. The CDR3 region has the DNA TGTGCCAGCAGTTTAGGTAGTAGCGGACACAATGAGCAGTTCTTC.